These 7 T cell receptor beta chains were all obtained from the same sample, sequenced in a study of OX40 agonist ivuxolimab in advanced cancers. Profiled with immunoSEQ multiplex PCR; TCRdb holds only in-frame clones, not every one. There are around 62,000 clones in the sample; around 83% occur only once, and 2% to 3% lies in the top ten. The sequencing here drew on CD4+ or CD8+ T cells sorted from blood, taken in a trial of the OX40 agonist ivuxolimab. The receptors shown here come from an adult with an advanced solid tumor such as melanoma, head and neck, liver or kidney cancer.

The V and J genes are TRBV2 and TRBJ2-1; D call uncertain. In germline, CDR1 is SNHLY, CDR2 FYNNEI. CDR3 size: 15 residues. Trimming left V 5 bases short and J 6 bases short, with 17 bases between. CDR3: CASSLSTNPGNEQFF. DNA of the CDR3: TGTGCCAGCAGTTTGTCGACAAACCCCGGCAATGAGCAGTTCTTC.

This clone occurred a few times. In DNA form, the CDR3 reads TGTGCCAGCAGTGACAGGGGTTTCTCTGGAAACACCATATATTTT. It yields the protein CASSDRGFSGNTIYF. This chain links TRBV2 with TRBJ1-3, with D maybe TRBD1 (6 bases). V lost 3 bases, J lost 0 bases, and 9 bases lay in between. The CDR3 runs to 15 residues. Germline assignment: CDR1 SNHLY and CDR2 FYNNEI.

A few counts support this clone. The V gene is TRBV6-5, the J gene TRBJ1-6, with 10 bases identical to TRBD1. The CDR3 covers 13 residues. Trimming cost V 6 bases and J 7 bases; bases outside gene matches: 0. CDR1 is MNHEY and CDR2 is SVGAGI in the germline V gene. The CDR3 DNA is TGTGCCAGCAGGGGACAGGGGAATTCACCCCTCCACTTT. As protein: CASRGQGNSPLHF.

The chain joins TRBV19 to TRBJ1-5; maybe TRBD1 (5 bases). Germline lookup yields CDR1 LNHDA and CDR2 SQIVND (reference sequence). V lost 6 bases to trimming and J lost 4 bases, with 16 bases between them. The CDR3 covers 15 residues. CDR3 sequence (DNA): TGTGCCAGTAGGCCTTGGGGGATCGGGAATCAGCCCCAGCATTTT. It encodes CASRPWGIGNQPQHF.

The V call is TRBV2, the J call TRBJ1-1, with TRBD1 as a possible D gene (5 bases). The CDR3 consists of 15 residues. CDR1 is SNHLY, CDR2 FYNNEI, per germline. V lost 6 bases and J lost 4, with 18 bases in between. The CDR3: CASSTSRVSGTEAFF. DNA for the CDR3: TGTGCCAGCAGCACTTCCAGGGTCTCCGGCACTGAAGCTTTCTTT.

V is TRBV6-5 and J is TRBJ2-3; 9 bases are shared with TRBD1. The CDR3 is made up of 15 amino acids. The V segment lost 5 bases and the J segment 1 base; nucleotides outside the gene matches: 4. Germline CDR1 reads MNHEY; CDR2 reads SVGAGI. Here the CDR3 DNA reads TGTGCCAGCAGTAATTGGGACAGGGGCACAGATACGCAGTATTTT. Its translation is CASSNWDRGTDTQYF.

V and J are TRBV7-9 and TRBJ2-7; 9 bases match TRBD1. The CDR3 totals 16 residues. Trimming removed 6 bases from V and 2 bases from J; junction bases left unmatched: 11. Germline V gene lookup returns CDR1 SEHNR and CDR2 FQNEAQ (reference sequence). CDR3 in amino acids: CASSDGWTGDTYEQYF. DNA for the CDR3: TGTGCCAGCAGTGATGGGTGGACAGGGGACACCTACGAGCAGTACTTC.